This TCR beta chain was recorded in a study of blood T cell repertoires in COVID-19. Study in general: The origin of the acute and convalescent COVID-19 samples was the United States, Italy and Spain. T cells, B-cell-depleted T cells, or PBMCs supplied cDNA or gDNA.

Original data processing: Amplifying reference gene primers gave estimates of nucleated cell counts. This table comes from immunoSEQ multiplex PCR, and its TCRdb copy is limited to in-frame clones, with some not included. The DNA was the basis for D and trimming; V, J and clone size are from that table. The table includes under 250,000 clones, 75% to 85% detected once. This clone was found a few times. Seattle-derived patients entered the study during active infection and were followed longitudinally. The CDR3 has 14 amino acids. CDR1 LNHDA and CDR2 SQIVND come from the germline V gene (reference sequence). V lost 6 bases, J lost 4 bases, and 16 bases lay in between.

The sample consisted of peripheral blood. The sequence came from a woman aged 70-85 years with COVID-19, enrolled during active disease. The chain is built from TRBV19 and TRBJ2-7; no reliable D call. The CDR3 sequence: CASRKTTGGYEQYF. CDR3 DNA: TGTGCCAGTAGAAAAACGACCGGCGGTTACGAGCAGTACTTC.